The 14 T cell receptor beta chains in this list originate from one sample, sequenced in a study of T cell responses to AZD1222 COVID-19 vaccine. Clones were read by immunoSEQ multiplex PCR, and TCRdb kept only the in-frame ones, dropping some. Of 100,000 or so clones listed, around 87% were seen once; the top ten hold less than 3.5%. This sample comprised peripheral blood, obtained on day 0 of AZD1222 vaccination. The receptors here all came from an adult in good health.

The rearrangement uses TRBV7-3 and TRBJ1-2; D possibly corresponds to TRBD1 (6 bases). Germline loops: CDR1 SGHTA, CDR2 FQGTGA. Trimming shortened V by 4 bases and J by 8 bases, and 14 bases separated the two germline ends. The CDR3 covers 13 residues. This CDR3 reads CASSYTGLRGYTF. The CDR3 DNA is TGTGCCAGCAGCTACACAGGGTTGAGGGGCTACACCTTC.

The chain has TRBV19 and TRBJ2-1; D is uncertain. The CDR3 spans 14 residues. Germline assignment: CDR1 LNHDA and CDR2 SQIVND (reference sequence). V was clipped by 5 bases and J by 8 bases, with 16 bases between them. The CDR3 here is CASSLGYPVHEQFF. Written as DNA, the CDR3 is TGTGCCAGTAGTTTAGGTTATCCCGTCCATGAGCAGTTCTTC.

This clone was detected only a few times. The chain uses TRBV24-1 and TRBJ2-3; 7 bases are shared with TRBD1. The CDR3 runs 16 residues. V was clipped by 4 bases and J by 0 bases; unmatched bases: 6. Germline V gives CDR1 KGHDR, CDR2 SFDVKD. The CDR3 here is CATSEIGTASTDTQYF. DNA of the CDR3: TGTGCCACCAGTGAAATTGGGACAGCCAGCACAGATACGCAGTATTTT.

The chain combines TRBV28 with TRBJ1-4, with D hard to call. The length of the CDR3 is 11 residues. Germline values: CDR1 MDHEN, CDR2 SYDVKM. Trimming took 6 bases from V and 8 from J, leaving 7 bases between them. CDR3 residues: CASRLQEKLFF. The CDR3 bases are TGTGCCAGCAGGCTCCAAGAAAAACTGTTTTTT.

Only one count was recorded for this clone. The rearrangement uses TRBV2 and TRBJ1-1; D is ambiguous. In germline, CDR1 is SNHLY, CDR2 FYNNEI. The CDR3 sequence is 13 residues long. Trimming pared 1 base from V and 0 bases from J, leaving 3 bases between. The DNA for the CDR3 is TGTGCCAGCAGTGAAGAGATGAACACTGAAGCTTTCTTT. Its protein product is CASSEEMNTEAFF.

This chain joins TRBV28 and TRBJ2-3; D not certain. The length of the CDR3 is 16 residues. Germline V gene sequence: CDR1 MDHEN, CDR2 SYDVKM. The V and J ends lost 5 bases and 4 bases respectively, with 19 bases between them. The CDR3 loop is CASSGPGQVRADTQYF. CDR3 bases: TGTGCCAGCAGTGGACCGGGCCAGGTCCGGGCAGATACGCAGTATTTT.

This clone has just a few counts. The chain uses TRBV3-1 (or the pseudogene TRBV3-2) and TRBJ2-1; 7 bases are a match to TRBD2. J lost 7 bases, V lost 5 bases, and 11 bases had no gene match. This CDR3 has 15 residues. CDR1 and CDR2 from the germline V gene are LGHDT and YNNKEL (reference sequence). DNA for the CDR3: TGTGCCAGCAGCTTCGGCGGGAGAGGGAAGAATGAGCAGTTCTTC. Its translation: CASSFGGRGKNEQFF.

The chain carries TRBV18 and TRBJ2-5; D gene ambiguous. The CDR3 is 14 amino acids. Per germline, CDR1 KGHSH and CDR2 LQKENI. V shed 1 base and J shed 3 bases, with 9 bases lying between them. The CDR3 DNA reads TGTGCCAGCTCACCACGAGACTCGGAAGAGACCCAGTACTTC. Amino acids: CASSPRDSEETQYF.

This chain joins TRBV28 and TRBJ2-7, with 8 bases fitting TRBD1. The CDR3 is 14 amino acids. The trim removed 6 bases at V and 2 bases at J, leaving 6 bases unmatched. Germline V gives CDR1 MDHEN, CDR2 SYDVKM. For the CDR3, the DNA is TGTGCCAGCAGATTACAGGGGGGAACCTACGAGCAGTACTTC. As protein: CASRLQGGTYEQYF.

This chain links TRBV29-1 with TRBJ1-2; perhaps TRBD1 as D (6 bases). Between the trimmed V and J ends, which lost 4 bases and 7 bases, there was a span of 16 bases. The CDR3 runs to 13 residues. In germline, CDR1 is SQVTM, CDR2 ANQGSEA. CDR3: CSVVIGQSIGYTF. Here the CDR3 DNA reads TGCAGCGTTGTCATCGGACAGAGTATTGGCTACACCTTC.

V and J are TRBV15 and TRBJ2-7, with 12 bases fitting TRBD2. Trimming removed 0 bases from V and 6 bases from J; junction bases left unmatched: 9. CDR1 LNHNV and CDR2 YYDKDF come from the germline V gene (reference sequence). This CDR3 has 17 amino acids. The chain's CDR3 is CATSRESSGRAQFEQYF. CDR3 bases: TGTGCCACCAGCAGAGAATCTAGCGGGAGGGCGCAGTTCGAGCAGTACTTC.

V gene TRBV28 combines with J gene TRBJ1-5; D remains ambiguous. The V and J ends lost 5 bases and 3 bases respectively, with 14 bases between them. CDR1 is MDHEN, CDR2 SYDVKM, per germline. This CDR3 region has 15 residues. In nucleotides, the CDR3 is TGTGCCAGCAGTACCTGGTTTGGGTCCAATCAGCCCCAGCATTTT. Protein: CASSTWFGSNQPQHF.

The V call is TRBV28, the J call TRBJ2-7; D perhaps matches TRBD1 (5 bases). Trimming shortened V by 3 bases and J by 2 bases, and 11 bases separated the two germline ends. The CDR3 sequence is 14 residues long. Per the germline V gene, CDR1 is MDHEN and CDR2 is SYDVKM. CDR3 sequence (DNA): TGTGCCAGCAGTTTCAGGGTTCCTCCCTACGAGCAGTACTTC. Its translation is CASSFRVPPYEQYF.

The gene calls are TRBV7-8 and TRBJ1-4, with 10 bases aligning to TRBD1. From germline, CDR1 is SGHVS and CDR2 FQNEAQ. The junction had 11 bases not matched to a gene; V was cut back by 7 bases and J by 0 bases. This CDR3 has 18 residues. CDR3 DNA: TGTGCCAGCACCGAGACGACAGGGGGCTATGCAACTAATGAAAAACTGTTTTTT. Translating gives CASTETTGGYATNEKLFF.